This TCR beta chain was captured in a study of human T cells and chemical hapten exposure. The V end lost 2 bases, the J end lost 5 bases, and 15 bases lay between the germline ends. This CDR3 is built from 15 residues. From germline, CDR1 is LGHNA and CDR2 YSLEER. Documented time point: patch test 1, 2 weeks after DPC sensitization. Treatment in this sample: therapeutic diphenylcyclopropenone sensitization with weekly scalp DPC. Alopecia patients between 18 and 70 years old and suitable for DPC were used as donors. Before extraction, the whole blood was not fractionated, and total RNA was taken from it. TCRdb reprocessed the RACE reads with MiXCR, giving one entry per CDR3 protein. Altogether around 74,000 distinct CDR3 sequences are present, 30% to 35% being singletons, with the ten largest covering 8.9%.

The sequences come from whole blood, collected in connection with sensitization to the hapten diphenylcyclopropenone (DPC). The sequence was obtained from a man aged 35-49 years with alopecia areata. Some clones in this sample may be carry-over from other donors' samples. The genes are TRBV4-3 and TRBJ2-5; D is perhaps TRBD2 (7 bases). The CDR3 here is CASSQKWGGRETQYF. CDR3 sequence (DNA): TGCGCCAGCAGCCAAAAATGGGGGGGGCGCGAGACCCAGTACTTC.